What follows is one TCR beta chain and its context. The assay was immunoSEQ multiplex PCR, and TCRdb's table has in-frame clones only and misses some. Of tens of thousands of clones in the sample, approximately 96% were seen once. This entry belongs to a study of technical replicates of blood from a handful of donors. The J segment lost 9 bases and the V segment lost 2 bases, leaving 10 bases of the junction unmatched. Looked up from germline, CDR1 is SGHTA and CDR2 is FQGNSA. The CDR3 runs 16 residues. The source of this sequence is a human donor in good health. The material sequenced was T cells isolated from PBMCs. J is TRBJ2-4 and V is TRBV7-2; TRBD2 agrees at 10 bases. CDR3 in DNA: TGTGCCAGCAGCTTACCTAGCGGGAGTTGGGATGGCATTCAGTACTTC. As protein: CASSLPSGSWDGIQYF.